This entry lists 32 T cell receptor beta chains sequenced from one sample in a study of OX40 agonist ivuxolimab in advanced cancers. Receptor amplification or capture employed the immunoSEQ multiplex PCR assay. TCRdb retrieved this table from immuneACCESS and kept in-frame rearrangements only. Not all clones are present; in checked studies, unresolved V genes account for under half, and no reason is known for the remainder. The sample yields about 120,000 clones; 90% to 95% were counted once. The ten largest clones add up to over 0.15% of the sample. The sequences come from CD4+ or CD8+ T cells sorted from blood, collected in a trial of the OX40 agonist ivuxolimab. All receptors derive from an adult with an advanced solid tumor such as melanoma, head and neck, liver or kidney cancer.

This chain joins TRBV28 and TRBJ2-1, with 8 bases fitting TRBD1. Germline values: CDR1 MDHEN, CDR2 SYDVKM. J was trimmed by 4 bases and V by 3 bases; bases with no gene match: 8. This CDR3 has 16 residues. The CDR3 nucleotides read TGTGCCAGCAGTTTGCACCGACAGGGGCTGTACAATGAGCAGTTCTTC. Translated: CASSLHRQGLYNEQFF.

The V gene is TRBV7-3, the J gene TRBJ2-1, with D possibly TRBD2 on 7 matching bases. Germline V gene lookup returns CDR1 SGHTA and CDR2 FQGTGA. The V end lost 0 bases, the J end lost 10 bases, and 19 bases lay between the germline ends. The CDR3 length is 16 residues. In nucleotides, the CDR3 is TGTGCCAGCAGCTTAACGGCGGGGGCTTGGGGAATGGAGCAGTTCTTC. Amino acid sequence: CASSLTAGAWGMEQFF.

This chain joins TRBV28 and TRBJ1-2; D gene unclear. Germline loops: CDR1 MDHEN, CDR2 SYDVKM. V was pared by 2 bases and J by 4 bases, with 20 bases between. The CDR3 totals 17 residues. The CDR3 protein is CASSLAQPIYIGYGYTF. The CDR3, as DNA: TGTGCCAGCAGTTTAGCCCAACCTATTTACATCGGCTATGGCTACACCTTC.

The V call is TRBV18, the J call TRBJ2-7, with D unresolved. The CDR3 spans 14 residues. Germline V gene data show CDR1 as KGHSH and CDR2 as LQKENI. V lost 0 bases and J 2 bases, leaving 8 bases between the germline ends. The CDR3 coding sequence is TGTGCCAGCTCACCACCGTCTAGTACCTACGAGCAGTACTTC. This codes for CASSPPSSTYEQYF. The whole variable domain, remainder taken from reference TRBV18 and TRBJ2-7, is NAGVMQNPRHLVRRRGQEARLRCSPMKGHSHVYWYRQLPEEGLKFMVYLQKENIIDESGMPKERFSAEFPKEGPSILRIQQVVRGDSAAYFCASSPPSSTYEQYFGPGTRLTVT.

The chain carries TRBV18 and TRBJ2-2; no clear D. The length of the CDR3 is 14 residues. Germline CDR1 reads KGHSH; CDR2 reads LQKENI. V lost 7 bases to trimming and J lost 0 bases, with 9 bases between them. The CDR3 bases are TGTGCCAGCTTGGACGACGCGAACACCGGGGAGCTGTTTTTT. As protein: CASLDDANTGELFF. Based on the CDR3 plus reference TRBV18 and TRBJ2-2, the full variable domain is NAGVMQNPRHLVRRRGQEARLRCSPMKGHSHVYWYRQLPEEGLKFMVYLQKENIIDESGMPKERFSAEFPKEGPSILRIQQVVRGDSAAYFCASLDDANTGELFFGEGSRLTVL.

The rearrangement joins TRBV5-4 to TRBJ1-3; 7 bases agree with TRBD1. The ends lost 4 bases at V and 1 base at J; junction bases unmatched: 5. The CDR3 spans 15 residues. Germline CDR1 reads SGHNT; CDR2 reads YYREEE (reference sequence). CDR3 sequence reads: CASSRDSRSGNTIYF. The CDR3, as DNA: TGTGCCAGCAGCCGGGACAGCCGTTCTGGAAACACCATATATTTT.

The rearrangement uses TRBV28 and TRBJ2-1, with 11 positions matching TRBD2. Germline V CDR1 and CDR2: MDHEN, SYDVKM. The CDR3 length is 16 residues. V dropped 6 bases and J dropped 4; count of bases not matched to a gene: 8. This CDR3 reads CASSKTLAGGYNEQFF. In DNA form, the CDR3 reads TGTGCCAGCAGCAAGACCCTAGCGGGAGGTTACAATGAGCAGTTCTTC.

The CDR3 DNA is TGTGCCAGCAGTTTCGGTCGCCACACCGGGGAGCTGTTTTTT. Protein: CASSFGRHTGELFF. The chain carries TRBV27 and TRBJ2-2; D not resolved. This CDR3 is built from 14 residues. Germline CDR1 and CDR2: MNHEY and SMNVEV (reference sequence). Trimming stripped 3 bases from V and 3 bases from J, with 8 bases between.

The V and J genes are TRBV5-1 and TRBJ2-7; TRBD1 matches 10 bases. Germline V gene data show CDR1 as SGHRS and CDR2 as YFSETQ. The ends lost 0 bases at V and 3 bases at J; junction bases unmatched: 0. The CDR3 runs 14 residues. The CDR3 reads CASSLGTGGYEQYF. For the CDR3, the DNA is TGCGCCAGCAGCTTGGGGACAGGGGGCTACGAGCAGTACTTC.

The V and J genes are TRBV5-1 and TRBJ2-7; D possibly corresponds to TRBD1 (5 bases). The V gene lost 4 bases and the J gene lost 7 bases, with 21 bases spanning the gap. The CDR3 contains 15 residues. Germline V gene data show CDR1 as SGHRS and CDR2 as YFSETQ. The CDR3 nucleotides are TGCGCCAGCAGCCCTGACAGTGCCCCGACGAGGGAGCAGTACTTC. The encoded protein is CASSPDSAPTREQYF.

J is TRBJ2-5 and V is TRBV18, with D possibly matching TRBD2 (5 bases). This CDR3 comprises 14 residues. With 6 bases removed from V and 1 base from J, the gap between germline ends came to 12 bases. Germline V lookup: CDR1 KGHSH, CDR2 LQKENI. The CDR3 protein is CASSGRLSQETQYF. The CDR3, as DNA: TGTGCCAGCTCGGGGAGACTAAGCCAAGAGACCCAGTACTTC.

This clone appeared a single time. The chain couples TRBV18 to TRBJ2-5; D is perhaps TRBD1 (6 bases). The CDR3 loop spans 16 amino acids. Germline V gives CDR1 KGHSH, CDR2 LQKENI. Deletions cut 3 bases from V and 1 base from J, with 15 bases between. In DNA form, the CDR3 reads TGTGCCAGCTCACCTGTCAGGGGCCACCCCCAAGAGACCCAGTACTTC. As protein: CASSPVRGHPQETQYF. The entire variable domain, with the rest obtained from reference TRBV18 and TRBJ2-5, is as follows: NAGVMQNPRHLVRRRGQEARLRCSPMKGHSHVYWYRQLPEEGLKFMVYLQKENIIDESGMPKERFSAEFPKEGPSILRIQQVVRGDSAAYFCASSPVRGHPQETQYFGPGTRLLVL.

The chain recombines TRBV11-1 with TRBJ2-6; D might be TRBD1 (6 bases). V was clipped by 2 bases and J by 0 bases, with 14 bases between them. Germline V CDR1 and CDR2: SGHAT, FQDESV (reference sequence). This CDR3 is built from 18 residues. This chain's CDR3 is CASSLYTGSLSGANVLTF. DNA for the CDR3: TGTGCCAGCAGCTTATATACAGGGAGCCTCTCTGGGGCCAACGTCCTGACTTTC.

This clone was picked up one time. V gene TRBV7-3 combines with J gene TRBJ2-3, with D possibly matching TRBD2 (6 bases). V was clipped by 5 bases and J by 9 bases, with 12 bases between them. The CDR3 totals 12 residues. The V gene's germline CDR1 is SGHTA and CDR2 FQGTGA. CDR3 protein: CASSQASDTQYF. CDR3 coding DNA: TGTGCCAGCAGCCAGGCTAGCGACACGCAGTATTTT.

The rearrangement uses TRBV9 and TRBJ2-5; TRBD2 might be the D (6 bases). The V gene lost 3 bases and the J gene lost 3 bases, with 15 bases spanning the gap. This CDR3 comprises 15 residues. In germline, CDR1 is SGDLS, CDR2 YYNGEE. In DNA form, the CDR3 reads TGTGCCAGCAGCGGCGTGGGTAGCGGTGAAGAGACCCAGTACTTC. It codes for CASSGVGSGEETQYF. Combining the CDR3 with reference TRBV9 and TRBJ2-5 gives the whole variable domain DSGVTQTPKHLITATGQRVTLRCSPRSGDLSVYWYQQSLDQGLQFLIQYYNGEERAKGNILERFSAQQFPDLHSELNLSSLELGDSALYFCASSGVGSGEETQYFGPGTRLLVL.

The rearrangement uses TRBV6-5 and TRBJ2-7, with 11 bases that match TRBD2. V lost 6 bases and J lost 2; bases outside the gene matches: 6. The CDR3 has 15 amino acids. Germline V gene data show CDR1 as MNHEY and CDR2 as SVGAGI. The CDR3 bases are TGTGCCAGCAGCCGAGGGACTAGCGGACCCTACGAGCAGTACTTC. This translates into CASSRGTSGPYEQYF.

This chain uses TRBV4-2 with TRBJ1-3; a possible D gene is TRBD1 (6 bases). The CDR3 is 14 residues long. Per the germline V gene, CDR1 is LGHNA and CDR2 is YNFKEQ. The V and J ends lost 4 bases and 4 bases respectively, with 11 bases between them. The DNA of the CDR3 is TGTGCCAGCAGCCCCACAGGGCCGGGAAACACCATATATTTT. This encodes CASSPTGPGNTIYF.

The CDR3 DNA reads TGTGCCAGCAGTTCTAGGTTCGATACGCAGTATTTT. This gives the protein CASSSRFDTQYF. The chain carries TRBV6-6 and TRBJ2-3, with D unresolved. CDR1 is MNHNY and CDR2 is SVGAGI in the germline V gene (reference sequence). The CDR3 spans 12 residues. V lost 4 bases, J lost 6 bases, and 8 bases lay in between.

The rearrangement links TRBV6-1 to TRBJ2-3; D is undetermined. Germline CDR1 and CDR2: MNHNS and SASEGT. The V gene lost 2 bases and the J gene lost 2 bases, with 11 bases spanning the gap. This CDR3 has 15 residues. CDR3 in amino acids: CASSEIGSLTDTQYF. Written as DNA, the CDR3 is TGTGCCAGCAGTGAAATTGGCAGTCTCACAGATACGCAGTATTTT.

The genes are TRBV6-5 and TRBJ2-1, with 10 nucleotides matching TRBD2. This CDR3 contains 15 residues. Germline V lookup: CDR1 MNHEY, CDR2 SVGAGI. V trimming: 2 bases; J trimming: 7 bases; junction bases outside the gene matches: 5. The chain's CDR3 is CASSYERGGVNEQFF. DNA of the CDR3: TGTGCCAGCAGTTACGAGCGGGGGGGGGTTAATGAGCAGTTCTTC.

This rearrangement joins TRBV9 to TRBJ2-2, with TRBD2 matching 8 bases. With V trimmed by 1 base and J by 5 bases, 10 bases remained unmatched. This CDR3 has 17 amino acids. Germline V CDR1 and CDR2: SGDLS, YYNGEE. Written as DNA, the CDR3 is TGTGCCAGCAGCGTACGACCCAGCGGGAGTGGTACCGGGGAGCTGTTTTTT. This translates into CASSVRPSGSGTGELFF.

The gene calls are TRBV28 and TRBJ2-7; 7 bases agree with TRBD1. With V trimmed by 6 bases and J by 4 bases, 6 bases remained unmatched. This CDR3 has 13 amino acids. Germline CDR1 and CDR2: MDHEN and SYDVKM. This CDR3 is CASSRGWRYEQYF. The CDR3 DNA is TGTGCCAGCAGCAGGGGGTGGAGGTACGAGCAGTACTTC.

This clone was observed a few times. The rearrangement uses TRBV2 and TRBJ2-7; a weak D match, TRBD1 (6 bases). This CDR3 comprises 13 residues. CDR1 is SNHLY, CDR2 FYNNEI, per germline. V lost 3 bases, J lost 6 bases, and 12 bases lay in between. CDR3 protein: CASSDWGRSEQYF. For the CDR3, the DNA is TGTGCCAGCAGTGATTGGGGGCGGAGCGAGCAGTACTTC.

V is TRBV15 and J is TRBJ1-4; D is uncertain. Deletions cut 2 bases from V and 0 bases from J, with 10 bases between. This CDR3 spans 16 amino acids. Germline V gene lookup returns CDR1 LNHNV and CDR2 YYDKDF (reference sequence). This CDR3 is CATSRSSAATNEKLFF. CDR3 sequence (DNA): TGTGCCACCAGCAGATCCTCGGCTGCAACTAATGAAAAACTGTTTTTT.

The CDR3 DNA is TGTGCCAGCAACCGCCCTGGCGAGCAGTACTTC. Protein product: CASNRPGEQYF. This chain uses TRBV6-1 with TRBJ2-7; D unresolved. The V and J ends lost 7 bases and 6 bases respectively, with 10 bases between them. The germline CDR1 and CDR2 sequences are MNHNS and SASEGT. This CDR3 is built from 11 residues.

The V and J genes are TRBV6-6 and TRBJ2-2; D unresolved. This CDR3 has 15 amino acids. The germline CDR1 and CDR2 sequences are MNHNY and SVGAGI (reference sequence). Trimming removed 0 bases at V and 5 bases at J, with 10 bases between. The CDR3 DNA is TGTGCCAGCAGTTACTCGTTGAAAGGGACCGGGGAGCTGTTTTTT. Its protein product is CASSYSLKGTGELFF.

The chain joins TRBV7-3 to TRBJ2-7; 10 bases line up with TRBD2. The junction had 10 bases not matched to a gene; V was cut back by 0 bases and J by 8 bases. Germline CDR1 SGHTA, CDR2 FQGTGA. The CDR3 is made up of 16 amino acids. The CDR3 loop is CASSLTGSGGAVKQYF. DNA of the CDR3: TGTGCCAGCAGCTTAACAGGAAGCGGGGGGGCTGTAAAGCAGTACTTC.

The CDR3 loop reads CASSLLPGQGASNYGYTF. The CDR3, as DNA: TGTGCCAGCAGCCTACTTCCGGGACAGGGGGCCTCTAACTATGGCTACACCTTC. The chain links TRBV5-5 to TRBJ1-2, with 12 bases lining up with TRBD1. The CDR3 loop spans 18 amino acids. Trimming removed 4 bases from V and 0 bases from J; junction bases left unmatched: 10. The V gene's germline CDR1 is SGHKS and CDR2 YYEKEE (reference sequence).

The chain employs TRBV10-1 and TRBJ1-5; D call uncertain. Trimming took 9 bases from V and 3 from J, leaving 3 bases between them. The CDR3 extends over 10 amino acids. Germline values: CDR1 WNHNN, CDR2 SYGVQD (reference sequence). This CDR3 is CASTNQPQHF. CDR3 in DNA: TGCGCCAGTACCAATCAGCCCCAGCATTTT.

The chain uses TRBV28 and TRBJ2-1, with 14 nucleotides matching TRBD2. CDR1 is MDHEN and CDR2 is SYDVKM in the germline V gene. The CDR3 consists of 17 residues. Unmatched junction bases numbered 11, after V lost 6 bases and J lost 7 bases. CDR3 loop: CASSLRTSGRTRNEQFF. Here the CDR3 DNA reads TGTGCCAGCAGCCTAAGGACTAGCGGGAGGACACGGAATGAGCAGTTCTTC. Full variable domain (missing parts from reference TRBV28 and TRBJ2-1): DVKVTQSSRYLVKRTGEKVFLECVQDMDHENMFWYRQDPGLGLRLIYFSYDVKMKEKGDIPEGYSVSREKKERFSLILESASTNQTSMYLCASSLRTSGRTRNEQFFGPGTRLTVL.

The chain combines TRBV7-2 with TRBJ2-5; possibly TRBD1 for D (5 bases). The V end was cut by 0 bases, the J end by 6 bases, with 11 bases between. This CDR3 contains 14 residues. Per the germline V gene, CDR1 is SGHTA and CDR2 is FQGNSA. CDR3 sequence (DNA): TGTGCCAGCAGCTTAGCGATGACAGCACAGACCCAGTACTTC. Protein sequence: CASSLAMTAQTQYF. The full variable domain, its missing parts supplied by reference TRBV7-2 and TRBJ2-5, is GAGVSQSPSNKVTEKGKDVELRCDPISGHTALYWYRQSLGQGLEFLIYFQGNSAPDKSGLPSDRFSAERTGGSVSTLTIQRTQQEDSAVYLCASSLAMTAQTQYFGPGTRLLVL.

This chain links TRBV9 with TRBJ2-2, with D tentatively TRBD1 (5 bases). This CDR3 has 17 amino acids. Germline values: CDR1 SGDLS, CDR2 YYNGEE. V lost 2 bases to trimming and J lost 0 bases, with 14 bases between them. In DNA, the CDR3 is TGTGCCAGCAGCGTGCACTGGGGCGGTACGAACACCGGGGAGCTGTTTTTT. It codes for CASSVHWGGTNTGELFF.